The 30 T cell receptor beta chains below were found in one sample sequenced in a study of OX40 agonist ivuxolimab in advanced cancers. Repertoires were generated with immunoSEQ multiplex PCR, while TCRdb's copy carries only in-frame clones and drops some. This repertoire shows around 31,000 clones, 85% to 95% found once; its top ten account for 26%. The material sequenced was CD4+ or CD8+ T cells sorted from blood, taken in a trial of the OX40 agonist ivuxolimab. The receptors were gathered from an adult with an advanced solid tumor such as melanoma, head and neck, liver or kidney cancer.

The sample holds one count of this clone. This sequence joins TRBV19 and TRBJ2-1; 9 bases are a match to TRBD2. There are 15 residues in the CDR3. The germline V gene encodes CDR1 LNHDA and CDR2 SQIVND (reference sequence). V was clipped by 8 bases and J by 4 bases; unmatched bases: 9. The CDR3 DNA reads as TGTGCCAGTCAAGACGGGACTAGCTTTTACAATGAGCAGTTCTTC. Amino acid sequence: CASQDGTSFYNEQFF.

The rearrangement links TRBV6-5 to TRBJ2-7; D is possibly TRBD2 (6 bases). CDR3 length equals 13 residues. V dropped 6 bases and J dropped 2 bases, with 11 bases sitting between them. The V gene's germline CDR1 is MNHEY and CDR2 SVGAGI. The CDR3 sequence is CASSETSTYEQYF. The CDR3 nucleotides read TGTGCCAGCAGCGAGACTAGTACCTACGAGCAGTACTTC.

The V and J genes are TRBV29-1 and TRBJ2-7; the D gene is possibly TRBD1 (6 bases). V shed 6 bases and J shed 0 bases, with 18 bases lying between them. Germline CDR1 and CDR2: SQVTM and ANQGSEA. The CDR3 totals 15 residues. The CDR3 sequence is CSVVLGQGSSYEQYF. CDR3 coding DNA: TGCAGCGTGGTTTTAGGGCAGGGGTCCTCCTACGAGCAGTACTTC.

The genes are TRBV21-1 and TRBJ1-3; TRBD1 is taken as the D call from the table, unchecked against the DNA. TRBV21-1 is annotated as a pseudogene. The CDR3 is made up of 15 amino acids. DNA of the CDR3: TGTGCCAGCAGCGGAAAGGACAGCTCTGGAAACACCATATATTTT. Translating gives CASSGKDSSGNTIYF.

The V call is TRBV7-6, the J call TRBJ1-2; D remains ambiguous. There are 15 residues in the CDR3. Per the germline V gene, CDR1 is SGHVS and CDR2 is FNYEAQ. V was cut by 5 bases and J by 6 bases, with 19 bases left in between. The CDR3 DNA follows: TGTGCCAGCAGCCCCGGTAATTATGGCTATAATGGCTACACCTTC. Translation: CASSPGNYGYNGYTF.

This chain uses TRBV27 with TRBJ2-1, with D possibly called TRBD1 or TRBD2 (5 bases each). The germline CDR1 and CDR2 sequences are MNHEY and SMNVEV (reference sequence). The CDR3 contains 16 residues. Trimming took 2 bases from V and 1 from J, leaving 12 bases between them. The CDR3, as DNA: TGTGCCAGCAGTTTACTGGCAGGGAGTTCCTACAATGAGCAGTTCTTC. Amino acid sequence: CASSLLAGSSYNEQFF.

The rearrangement joins TRBV28 to TRBJ1-5; 7 bases map to TRBD1. The V gene's germline CDR1 is MDHEN and CDR2 SYDVKM. CDR3 length: 15 residues. Trimming removed 4 bases from V and 4 bases from J; junction bases left unmatched: 7. The CDR3 loop is CASSSPGQSNQPQHF. In nucleotides, the CDR3 is TGTGCCAGCAGTTCCCCGGGACAGTCAAATCAGCCCCAGCATTTT.

The table lists this clone with a count of one. For the CDR3, the DNA is TGTGCCAGCATACAGTCTCGGTACCAAGAGACCCAGTACTTC. Its translation is CASIQSRYQETQYF. V gene TRBV28 combines with J gene TRBJ2-5; D unclear. Trimming removed 7 bases at V and 0 bases at J, with 12 bases between. The CDR3 spans 14 residues. Germline lookup yields CDR1 MDHEN and CDR2 SYDVKM.

The chain carries TRBV4-3 and TRBJ2-7, with 9 bases aligning to TRBD2. Germline CDR1 and CDR2: LGHNA and YSLEER. The ends lost 0 bases at V and 4 bases at J; junction bases unmatched: 4. The CDR3 has 15 amino acids. DNA of the CDR3: TGCGCCAGCAGCCAAGAAGGCCTAGCGGGATACGAGCAGTACTTC. It specifies CASSQEGLAGYEQYF.

V usage is TRBV9 and J usage is TRBJ2-1, with a tentative D call TRBD1 (7 bases). This CDR3 is 15 amino acids long. V was shortened by 0 bases and J by 6 bases, with 13 bases between the two germline ends. From germline, CDR1 is SGDLS and CDR2 YYNGEE. CDR3 loop: CASSVEGASVNEQFF. The CDR3 nucleotides read TGTGCCAGCAGCGTAGAGGGGGCTAGCGTCAATGAGCAGTTCTTC.

This clone was counted once. V gene TRBV30 combines with J gene TRBJ2-7, with D possibly TRBD1 on 6 matching bases. The CDR3 sequence is 14 residues long. V was shortened by 0 bases and J by 2 bases, with 11 bases between the two germline ends. Germline lookup yields CDR1 GTSNPN and CDR2 SVGIG (reference sequence). This chain's CDR3 is CAWSVGGGPYEQYF. Here the CDR3 DNA reads TGTGCCTGGAGTGTAGGTGGGGGCCCCTACGAGCAGTACTTC. The whole variable domain, filled in from reference TRBV30 and TRBJ2-7, reads SQTIHQWPATLVQPVGSPLSLECTVEGTSNPNLYWYRQAAGRGLQLLFYSVGIGQISSEVPQNLSASRPQDRQFILSSKKLLLSDSGFYLCAWSVGGGPYEQYFGPGTRLTVT.

The count of this clone is one. The V gene is TRBV7-9, the J gene TRBJ2-7; tentative D call: TRBD2 (6 bases). The CDR3 is 15 residues long. Germline lookup yields CDR1 SEHNR and CDR2 FQNEAQ (reference sequence). Trimming pared 1 base from V and 2 bases from J, leaving 12 bases between. CDR3 sequence reads: CASSLGAGPTYEQYF. In DNA form, the CDR3 reads TGTGCCAGCAGCTTAGGGGCGGGACCGACCTACGAGCAGTACTTC.

The chain recombines TRBV7-9 with TRBJ1-2; 11 bases map to TRBD1. CDR1 SEHNR and CDR2 FQNEAQ come from the germline V gene (reference sequence). J was trimmed by 8 bases and V by 5 bases; bases with no gene match: 10. The length of the CDR3 is 15 residues. CDR3 region: CASSLLGQGAGGYTF. DNA for the CDR3: TGTGCCAGCAGCCTACTTGGACAGGGGGCTGGGGGCTACACCTTC.

The count of this clone is one. The J gene is TRBJ1-6, the V gene TRBV6-5; tentatively, D is TRBD1 (5 bases). Germline assignment: CDR1 MNHEY and CDR2 SVGAGI. The ends were cut back, 5 bases at V and 5 bases at J, with 13 bases in the middle. CDR3 length: 15 residues. CDR3 protein: CASSPGVWDNSPLHF. The CDR3 DNA reads as TGTGCCAGCAGTCCGGGGGTCTGGGATAATTCACCCCTCCACTTT.

This clone showed up just once. The V gene is TRBV28, the J gene TRBJ2-7; weak D call: TRBD1 (6 bases). V gave up 5 bases and J gave up 3 bases, with 20 bases separating them. CDR3 length equals 16 residues. CDR1 is MDHEN and CDR2 is SYDVKM in the germline V gene. CDR3 residues: CASSTPDRPPNYEQYF. Written as DNA, the CDR3 is TGTGCCAGCAGTACTCCTGACAGGCCGCCCAACTACGAGCAGTACTTC.

The rearrangement uses TRBV19 and TRBJ2-1, with 8 nucleotides matching TRBD1. CDR1 LNHDA and CDR2 SQIVND come from the germline V gene (reference sequence). This CDR3 comprises 14 residues. V lost 5 bases, J lost 8 bases, and 8 bases stayed unmatched. This CDR3 reads CASSAYRGVDEQFF. CDR3 coding DNA: TGTGCCAGTAGTGCTTACAGGGGGGTCGATGAGCAGTTCTTC. The complete variable domain, with remaining parts taken from reference TRBV19 and TRBJ2-1, reads DGGITQSPKYLFRKEGQNVTLSCEQNLNHDAMYWYRQDPGQGLRLIYYSQIVNDFQKGDIAEGYSVSREKKESFPLTVTSAQKNPTAFYLCASSAYRGVDEQFFGPGTRLTVL.

The CDR3 nucleotides are TGTGCCAGTAGTGCGGACGGATATAGCAATCAGCCCCAGCATTTT. Translated, it gives CASSADGYSNQPQHF. The chain links TRBV19 to TRBJ1-5; D remains ambiguous. Germline-derived CDR1 and CDR2 are LNHDA and SQIVND (reference sequence). V was pared by 5 bases and J by 0 bases, with 11 bases between. This CDR3 spans 15 amino acids. Drawing the rest from reference TRBV19 and TRBJ1-5, the complete variable domain is DGGITQSPKYLFRKEGQNVTLSCEQNLNHDAMYWYRQDPGQGLRLIYYSQIVNDFQKGDIAEGYSVSREKKESFPLTVTSAQKNPTAFYLCASSADGYSNQPQHFGDGTRLSIL.

J is TRBJ1-2 and V is TRBV16; D is ambiguous. The CDR3 extends over 15 amino acids. V dropped 0 bases and J dropped 3 bases, with 11 bases sitting between them. Germline CDR1 KGHSY, CDR2 FQNENV. In DNA, the CDR3 is TGTGCCAGCAGCCAATCGTCATCGGCAGACTATGGCTACACCTTC. Protein product: CASSQSSSADYGYTF.

This chain connects TRBV11-2 to TRBJ2-7, with D hard to call. The CDR3 has 13 amino acids. CDR1 is SGHAT and CDR2 is FQNNGV in the germline V gene. V was pared by 5 bases and J by 7 bases, with 15 bases between. CDR3 nucleotide sequence: TGTGCCAGCAGCCCTACCCGAGTTAGGGAGCAGTACTTC. Protein sequence: CASSPTRVREQYF. The full variable domain, its missing parts supplied by reference TRBV11-2 and TRBJ2-7, is EAGVAQSPRYKIIEKRQSVAFWCNPISGHATLYWYQQILGQGPKLLIQFQNNGVVDDSQLPKDRFSAERLKGVDSTLKIQPAKLEDSAVYLCASSPTRVREQYFGPGTRLTVT.

V is TRBV9 and J is TRBJ2-5; D might be TRBD1 (5 bases). In germline, CDR1 is SGDLS, CDR2 YYNGEE. V lost 3 bases, J lost 1 base, and 16 bases lay in between. The CDR3 sequence is 16 residues long. In nucleotides, the CDR3 is TGTGCCAGCAGCGACCCCATTACAGGTTTCCAAGAGACCCAGTACTTC. It specifies CASSDPITGFQETQYF.

The V call is TRBV6-6, the J call TRBJ2-3; D possibly corresponds to TRBD1 (6 bases). CDR3 length equals 13 residues. The ends were cut back, 7 bases at V and 4 bases at J, with 12 bases in the middle. CDR1 MNHNY and CDR2 SVGAGI come from the germline V gene (reference sequence). The CDR3 nucleotides read TGTGCCAGCACCATTGGGACATCAGATACGCAGTATTTT. Protein sequence: CASTIGTSDTQYF.

The CDR3 nucleotides are TGTGCCAGCAGCGTATACGGGGACACCTACACAGATACGCAGTATTTT. It specifies CASSVYGDTYTDTQYF. The chain is built from TRBV9 and TRBJ2-3; maybe TRBD1 (6 bases). The germline CDR1 and CDR2 sequences are SGDLS and YYNGEE. CDR3 length: 16 amino acids. V was trimmed by 1 base and J by 2 bases, leaving 14 bases between them.

V gene TRBV6-1 combines with J gene TRBJ2-7; D is unclear. Trimming stripped 3 bases from V and 2 bases from J, with 11 bases between. The length of the CDR3 is 14 residues. Per the germline V gene, CDR1 is MNHNS and CDR2 is SASEGT. In DNA form, the CDR3 reads TGTGCCAGCAGTGATGGGAAGATCCCCTACGAGCAGTACTTC. It translates to CASSDGKIPYEQYF.

This rearrangement joins TRBV30 to TRBJ1-2, with no clear D. The CDR3 consists of 13 residues. V lost 0 bases to trimming and J lost 6 bases, with 11 bases between them. Germline V gene sequence: CDR1 GTSNPN, CDR2 SVGIG (reference sequence). The CDR3 DNA follows: TGTGCCTGGAGTGTAGCGGGGAGTGATGGCTACACCTTC. Translation: CAWSVAGSDGYTF.

V gene TRBV29-1 combines with J gene TRBJ2-1; unclear D gene. The CDR3 is 13 amino acids. V lost 7 bases and J lost 6, with 16 bases in between. CDR1 and CDR2 from the germline V gene are SQVTM and ANQGSEA. The CDR3 protein is CSAPTPGVNEQFF. For the CDR3, the DNA is TGCAGCGCCCCCACCCCAGGAGTCAATGAGCAGTTCTTC.

The rearrangement uses TRBV7-9 and TRBJ1-4; D unresolved. Trimming shortened V by 2 bases and J by 11 bases, and 18 bases separated the two germline ends. CDR1 and CDR2 (germline): SEHNR, FQNEAQ (reference sequence). The CDR3 spans 15 residues. The DNA of the CDR3 is TGTGCCAGCAGCTTAAAGGTCGGGTGGGAAGATAAACTGTTTTTT. Translation gives CASSLKVGWEDKLFF.

The chain combines TRBV19 with TRBJ2-1, with 9 bases aligning to TRBD2. CDR1 and CDR2 from the germline V gene are LNHDA and SQIVND (reference sequence). The CDR3 is 15 residues long. After removal of 3 bases from V and 7 bases from J, the junction contained 7 bases not matched to a gene. The CDR3 here is CASSIGGGELNEQFF. For the CDR3, the DNA is TGTGCCAGTAGTATTGGCGGGGGGGAACTAAATGAGCAGTTCTTC.

The CDR3, as DNA: TGTGCCAGCAGCTTAGATCTGGGGGTCTGGGTCCACTATGGCTACACCTTC. Its protein is CASSLDLGVWVHYGYTF. This chain uses TRBV11-3 with TRBJ1-2; possible D gene TRBD1, 5 bases. The CDR3 length is 17 residues. Germline loops: CDR1 SGHNT, CDR2 YENEEA. Trimming stripped 0 bases from V and 3 bases from J, with 17 bases between.

DNA of the CDR3: TGTGCCAGCAGCCCCAGGGTGTCTAGCACAGATACGCAGTATTTT. Protein sequence: CASSPRVSSTDTQYF. The chain couples TRBV6-6 to TRBJ2-3; possible D gene TRBD1, 5 bases. This CDR3 region has 15 residues. V was clipped by 6 bases and J by 0 bases, with 13 bases between them. Germline CDR1 reads MNHNY; CDR2 reads SVGAGI (reference sequence).

The J gene is TRBJ1-1, the V gene TRBV6-5; TRBD1 might be the D (5 bases). Deletions cut 5 bases from V and 3 bases from J, with 13 bases between. The V gene's germline CDR1 is MNHEY and CDR2 SVGAGI. There are 14 residues in the CDR3. This CDR3 is CASSPLGGDTEAFF. Here the CDR3 DNA reads TGTGCCAGCAGTCCTCTAGGAGGGGACACTGAAGCTTTCTTT.